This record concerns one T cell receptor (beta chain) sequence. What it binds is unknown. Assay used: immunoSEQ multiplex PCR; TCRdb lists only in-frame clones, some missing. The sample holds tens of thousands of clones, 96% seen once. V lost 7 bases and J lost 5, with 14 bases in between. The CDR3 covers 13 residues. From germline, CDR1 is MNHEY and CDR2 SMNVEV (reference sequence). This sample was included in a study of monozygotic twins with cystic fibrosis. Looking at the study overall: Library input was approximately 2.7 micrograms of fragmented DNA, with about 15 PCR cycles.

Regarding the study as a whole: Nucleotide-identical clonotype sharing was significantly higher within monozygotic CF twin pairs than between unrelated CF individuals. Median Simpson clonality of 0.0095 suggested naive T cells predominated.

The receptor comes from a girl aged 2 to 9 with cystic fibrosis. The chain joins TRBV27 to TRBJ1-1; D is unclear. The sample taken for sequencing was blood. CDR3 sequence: CASMWTPNTEAFF. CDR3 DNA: TGTGCCAGCATGTGGACTCCGAATACTGAAGCTTTCTTT.